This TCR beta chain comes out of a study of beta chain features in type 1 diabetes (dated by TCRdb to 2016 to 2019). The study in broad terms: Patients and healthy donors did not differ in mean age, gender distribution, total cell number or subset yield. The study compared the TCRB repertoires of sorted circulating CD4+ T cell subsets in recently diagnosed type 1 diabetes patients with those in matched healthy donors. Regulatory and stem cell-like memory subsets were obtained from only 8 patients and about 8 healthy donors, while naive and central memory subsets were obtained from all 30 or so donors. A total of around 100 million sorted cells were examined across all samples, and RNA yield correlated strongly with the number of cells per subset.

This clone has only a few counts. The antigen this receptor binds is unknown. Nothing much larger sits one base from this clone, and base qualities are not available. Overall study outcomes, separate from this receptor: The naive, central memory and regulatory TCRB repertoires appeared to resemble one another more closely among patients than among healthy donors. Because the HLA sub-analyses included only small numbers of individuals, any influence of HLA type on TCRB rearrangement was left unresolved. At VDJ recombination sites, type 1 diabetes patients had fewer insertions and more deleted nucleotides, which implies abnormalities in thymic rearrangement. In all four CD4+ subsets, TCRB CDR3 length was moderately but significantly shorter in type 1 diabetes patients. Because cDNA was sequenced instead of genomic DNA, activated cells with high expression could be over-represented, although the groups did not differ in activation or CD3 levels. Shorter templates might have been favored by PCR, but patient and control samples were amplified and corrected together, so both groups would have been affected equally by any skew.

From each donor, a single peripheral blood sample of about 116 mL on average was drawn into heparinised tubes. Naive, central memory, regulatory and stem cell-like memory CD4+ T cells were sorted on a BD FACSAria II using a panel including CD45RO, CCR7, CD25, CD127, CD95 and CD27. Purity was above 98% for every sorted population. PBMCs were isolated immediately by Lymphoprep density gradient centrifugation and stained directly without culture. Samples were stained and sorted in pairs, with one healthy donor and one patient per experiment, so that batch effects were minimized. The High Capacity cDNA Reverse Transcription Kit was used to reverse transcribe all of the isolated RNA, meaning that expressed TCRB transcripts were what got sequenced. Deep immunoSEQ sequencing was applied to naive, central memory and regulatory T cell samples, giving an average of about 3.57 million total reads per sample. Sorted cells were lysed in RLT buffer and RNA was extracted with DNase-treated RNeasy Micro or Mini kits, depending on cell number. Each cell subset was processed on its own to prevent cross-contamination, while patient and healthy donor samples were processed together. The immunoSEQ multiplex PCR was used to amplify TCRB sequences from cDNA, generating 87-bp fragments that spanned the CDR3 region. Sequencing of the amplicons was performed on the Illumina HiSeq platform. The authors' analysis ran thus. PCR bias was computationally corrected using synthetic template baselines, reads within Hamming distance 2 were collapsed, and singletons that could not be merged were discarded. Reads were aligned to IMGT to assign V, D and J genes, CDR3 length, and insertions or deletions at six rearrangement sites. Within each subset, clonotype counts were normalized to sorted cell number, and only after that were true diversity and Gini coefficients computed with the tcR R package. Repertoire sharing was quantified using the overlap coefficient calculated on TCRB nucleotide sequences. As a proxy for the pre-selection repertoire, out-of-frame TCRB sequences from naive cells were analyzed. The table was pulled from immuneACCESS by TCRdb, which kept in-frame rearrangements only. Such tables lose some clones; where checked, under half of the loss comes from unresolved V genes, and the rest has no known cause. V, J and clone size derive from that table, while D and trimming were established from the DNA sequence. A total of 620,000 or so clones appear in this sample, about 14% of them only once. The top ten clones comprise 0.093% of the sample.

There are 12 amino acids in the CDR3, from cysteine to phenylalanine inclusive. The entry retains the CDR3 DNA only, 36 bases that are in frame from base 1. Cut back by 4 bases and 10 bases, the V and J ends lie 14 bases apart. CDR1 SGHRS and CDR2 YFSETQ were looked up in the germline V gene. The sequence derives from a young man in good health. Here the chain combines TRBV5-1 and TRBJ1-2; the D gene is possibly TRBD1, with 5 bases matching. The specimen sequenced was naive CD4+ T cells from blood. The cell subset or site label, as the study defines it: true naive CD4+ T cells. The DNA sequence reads TGCGCCAGCAGCGTGCAGGGAACCGACTACACCTTC. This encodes CASSVQGTDYTF.